The rows below give T cell receptor beta chains drawn from one sample of a study of shared clonotypes between healthy human individuals. Here immunoSEQ multiplex PCR was the method, and the copy in TCRdb shows in-frame clones only, minus some. Among a few million clones listed, around 90% were seen once. Sample: naive CD4+ T cells sorted from blood. Every receptor here comes from a man between 18 and 29 years old in good health. Each CDR3 is given with its conserved first and last residue. Fields, in order: clone size, J gene, V gene, D gene, CDR3 DNA, CDR3 protein. D genes are given only for firm matches. Some rows have no size entry. The others give once, few or many, or a class for an expanded clone.

-,TRBJ2-1,TRBV4-1,TRBD2,TGCGCCAGCAGCCAAGAGGGCCAAAGCGGGAGATCGGATAGGAAGTTCTTC,CASSQEGQSGRSDRKFF
-,TRBJ2-1,TRBV5-5,TRBD2,TGTGCCAGCAGCTTAACTAGCGGTACCTACAATGAGCAGTTCTTC,CASSLTSGTYNEQFF
-,TRBJ1-1,TRBV10-3,-,TGTGCCATCAGGGCAACAGGGATGAACACTGAAGCTTTCTTT,CAIRATGMNTEAFF
-,TRBJ2-1,TRBV11-2,-,TGTGCCAGCAGCTTTTTCCTCGCCGCCCGGGGGAATGAGCAGTTCTTC,CASSFFLAARGNEQFF
-,TRBJ1-6,TRBV6-1,-,TGTGCCAGCAGTGATTGGGGTTCCTATAATTCACCCCTCCACTTT,CASSDWGSYNSPLHF
-,TRBJ2-1,TRBV5-3,-,TGTGCCAGAAGCTTGAGGAGGTACAATGAGCAGTTCTTC,CARSLRRYNEQFF
-,TRBJ1-4,TRBV27,TRBD1,TGTGCCAGCAGTGCCCCCGGGACAGATAATGAAAAACTGTTTTTT,CASSAPGTDNEKLFF
once,TRBJ1-5,TRBV5-1,TRBD1,TGCGCCAGCAGTCCCGGGACAGGGGACAATCAGCCCCAGCATTTT,CASSPGTGDNQPQHF
-,TRBJ1-1,TRBV7-2,TRBD1,TGTGCCAGCAGCTGGGGACAGGGGATCGTGAACACTGAAGCTTTCTTT,CASSWGQGIVNTEAFF
-,TRBJ2-7,TRBV5-1,TRBD1,TGCGCCAGCAGCGGGGACAGGGCATTCTACGAGCAGTACTTC,CASSGDRAFYEQYF
-,TRBJ1-5,TRBV27,TRBD1,TGTGCCAGCAGTACTTGGACAGGAAGGGGCAATCAGCCCCAGCATTTT,CASSTWTGRGNQPQHF
-,TRBJ2-5,TRBV9,TRBD2,TGTGCCAGCAGCTTCCCGGGACTAGCGGGAGGGGGAGAGACCCAGTACTTC,CASSFPGLAGGGETQYF
few,TRBJ1-6,TRBV6-6,-,TGTGCCTCGACCCCCGATTTGAATTCACCCCTCCACTTT,CASTPDLNSPLHF
once,TRBJ1-6,TRBV6-6,TRBD1,TGTGCCAGCAGCCTGGGACAGGGAAATTCACCCCTCCACTTT,CASSLGQGNSPLHF
once,TRBJ2-2,TRBV25-1,-,TGTGCCAGCAGTGAATATAGAGGGGGAGTACAGGTCGGGGAGCTGTTTTTT,CASSEYRGGVQVGELFF
-,TRBJ2-2,TRBV6-5,-,TGTGCTGTGAAGAATCGGAACACCGGGGAGCTGTTTTTT,CAVKNRNTGELFF
-,TRBJ2-5,TRBV5-1,TRBD2,TGCGCCAGCAGCCCGATTAGCGGGAGAAGGAGCGAGACCCAGTACTTC,CASSPISGRRSETQYF
-,TRBJ2-7,TRBV5-1,TRBD2,TGCGCCAGCAGCTTGGCTTCAACGGGGGGGCCCGCCTACGAGCAGTACTTC,CASSLASTGGPAYEQYF